This TCR beta chain comes out of a study of OX40 agonist ivuxolimab in advanced cancers. Study-wide findings and caveats: People who partly responded at 0.1-3.0 mg/kg had some of the least clonal expansion seen.

Notes on this clone: The antigen is undetermined.

Method: immunoSEQ multiplex PCR; TCRdb's copy keeps in-frame clones and lacks some. The sample shows roughly 17,000 clones, around 80% of them seen only once. Germline CDR1 SNHLY, CDR2 FYNNEI. The CDR3 loop spans 14 amino acids. Germline trimming cut 7 bases from V and 9 bases from J; bases unmatched to any gene: 10. The chain links TRBV2 to TRBJ2-1, with 9 positions matching TRBD2. This TCR was sampled from an adult with an advanced solid tumor such as melanoma, head and neck, liver or kidney cancer. The source material was CD4+ or CD8+ T cells sorted from blood, sampled in a trial of the OX40 agonist ivuxolimab. CDR3 amino acids: CASKVAGGPGEQFF. The CDR3 DNA is TGTGCCAGCAAGGTGGCGGGGGGGCCGGGTGAGCAGTTCTTC.